The clone carrying this T cell receptor (beta chain) occurred a few times. Libraries were prepared by immunoSEQ multiplex PCR; TCRdb keeps only in-frame clonotypes and omits some of them. The table lists more than 150,000 clones, 80% to 90% of them singletons, with around 10% in the top ten. This entry belongs to a study of blood T cell repertoires in COVID-19. Study-wide context: Sample material is recorded as cDNA or gDNA derived from T cells, B-cell-depleted T cells, or PBMCs.

CDR1 and CDR2 from the germline V gene are LNHDA and SQIVND (reference sequence). With 5 bases clipped from V and 7 bases from J, the junction kept 15 bases outside the gene matches. CDR3 size: 18 residues. Seattle's cohort entered during active infection and was followed longitudinally. Input material: peripheral blood. The chain combines TRBV19 with TRBJ2-1, with 12 bases lining up with TRBD2. This receptor was taken from a woman older than 75 with COVID-19, enrolled during active disease. CDR3 amino acids: CASSPRRDLAGGPNEQFF. CDR3 DNA sequence: TGTGCCAGTAGTCCTAGGAGGGACCTAGCGGGGGGGCCTAATGAGCAGTTCTTC.